The present T cell receptor (beta chain) was sequenced within a study of cytomegalovirus exposure and HLA in healthy donors. The PCR ran on 60 Vbeta and 13 Jbeta primers. TCRdb keeps only in-frame clones here, not all; method: immunoSEQ multiplex PCR. Of roughly 36,000 clones listed, over 70% were seen once; the top ten hold approximately 6%. This clone was detected a few times. Germline V gene data show CDR1 as MNHEY and CDR2 as SMNVEV (reference sequence). There are 9 residues in the CDR3. V was cut by 8 bases and J by 3 bases, with 2 bases left in between. This sequence originates from a young man in good health and CMV-seronegative. The chain carries TRBV27 and TRBJ2-7; unclear D gene. The source material was PBMCs. CDR3 loop: CASRYEQYF. The CDR3 coding sequence is TGTGCCAGCCGCTACGAGCAGTACTTC.